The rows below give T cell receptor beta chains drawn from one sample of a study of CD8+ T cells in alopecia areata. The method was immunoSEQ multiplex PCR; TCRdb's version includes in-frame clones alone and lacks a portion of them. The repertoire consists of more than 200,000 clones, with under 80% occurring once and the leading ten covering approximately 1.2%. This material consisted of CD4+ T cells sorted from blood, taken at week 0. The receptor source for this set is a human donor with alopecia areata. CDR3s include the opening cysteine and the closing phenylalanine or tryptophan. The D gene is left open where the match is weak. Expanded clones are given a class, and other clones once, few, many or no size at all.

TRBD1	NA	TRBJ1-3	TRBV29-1	TGCAGCGTCGGGACAGGACACGGAAACACCATATATTTT	CSVGTGHGNTIYF
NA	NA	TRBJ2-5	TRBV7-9	TGTGCCAGCAGCTCGACCGGGAAAAGGGGTACCCAGTACTTC	CASSSTGKRGTQYF
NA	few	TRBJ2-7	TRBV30	TGTGCCTGGAGTGCAGCTCGGACCTACGAGCAGTACTTC	CAWSAARTYEQYF
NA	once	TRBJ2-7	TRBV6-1	TGTGCCAGCAGGGACTTACTAGCCTTCAGTCGCGAGCAGTACTTC	CASRDLLAFSREQYF
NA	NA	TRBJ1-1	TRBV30	TGTGCCTGGAGTGCGGACATAGACACTGAAGCTTTCTTT	CAWSADIDTEAFF
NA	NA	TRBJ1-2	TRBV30	TGTGCCTGGAGAGGGGCGACAGCCTATGGCTACACCTTC	CAWRGATAYGYTF
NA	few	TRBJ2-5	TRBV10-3	TGTGCCATCAGAGGACAGCAAGAGACCCAGTACTTC	CAIRGQQETQYF
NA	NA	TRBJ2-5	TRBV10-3	TGTGCCATCACGGTCGGCCTTCAAGAGACCCAGTACTTC	CAITVGLQETQYF
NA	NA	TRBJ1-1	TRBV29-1	TGCAGCGTTGAGGGGGACACTGAAGCTTTCTTT	CSVEGDTEAFF
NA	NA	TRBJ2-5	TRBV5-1	TGCGCCAGCAGCTTGGGACAGTACCAAGAGACCCAGTACTTC	CASSLGQYQETQYF
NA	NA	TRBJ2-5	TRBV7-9	TGTGCCAGCAGCTTAAGTTCACAAGAGACCCAGTACTTC	CASSLSSQETQYF
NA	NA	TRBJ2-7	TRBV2	TGTGCCACGGCACAACGCGCCTACGAGCAGTACTTC	CATAQRAYEQYF
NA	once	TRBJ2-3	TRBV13	TGTGCCAGCAGCCGTAGAGGCGGGGACACAGATACGCAGTATTTT	CASSRRGGDTDTQYF
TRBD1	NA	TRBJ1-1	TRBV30	TGTGCCTGGAGTGTACGGGACAGGGGACGAGCTTTCTTT	CAWSVRDRGRAFF
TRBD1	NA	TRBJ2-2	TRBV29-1	TGCAGCGTCCCGGGACAGGGGTTCACCGGGGAGCTGTTTTTT	CSVPGQGFTGELFF
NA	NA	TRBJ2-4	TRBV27	TGTGCCAGCAGTTTACGGGGGCAAGGCATTCAGTACTTC	CASSLRGQGIQYF
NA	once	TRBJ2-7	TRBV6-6	TGTGCCAGCTCTAACACCCCTACGAGGGAGCAGTACTTC	CASSNTPTREQYF
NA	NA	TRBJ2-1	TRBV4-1	TGCGCCAGCAGCCAAGAGGGATTGGGTGCCTCCTCCTACAATGAGCAGTTCTTC	CASSQEGLGASSYNEQFF
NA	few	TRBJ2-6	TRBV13	TGTGCCAGCAGTCCCCCCAGGGTCTCTGGGGCCAACGTCCTGACTTTC	CASSPPRVSGANVLTF
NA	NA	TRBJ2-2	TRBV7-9	TGTGCCAGCAGCTTAGTCCCAGGGACCACCGGGGAGCTGTTTTTT	CASSLVPGTTGELFF
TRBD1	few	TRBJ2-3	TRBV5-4	TGTGCCAGCAGTCGGCCGGGACAGGAGGTCACAGATACGCAGTATTTT	CASSRPGQEVTDTQYF
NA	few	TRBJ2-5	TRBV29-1	TGCAGCGTGACCCCTCGAGAGACCCAGTACTTC	CSVTPRETQYF
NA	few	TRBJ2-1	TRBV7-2	TGTGCCAGCAGCCTACCCGTGCTTGGGAACAATGAGCAGTTCTTC	CASSLPVLGNNEQFF
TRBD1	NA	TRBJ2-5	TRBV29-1	TGCAGCGTGCTCACAGGGGGCACGGAGACCCAGTACTTC	CSVLTGGTETQYF
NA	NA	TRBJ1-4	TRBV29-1	TGCAGCGTCGTATCAACGGGAGGTGAAAAACTGTTTTTT	CSVVSTGGEKLFF
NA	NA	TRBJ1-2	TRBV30	TGTGCCTGGAGTGTTAGTGGCAGGGTCTATGGCTACACCTTC	CAWSVSGRVYGYTF
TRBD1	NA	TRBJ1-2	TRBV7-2	TGTGCCAGCAGCTCGGGACAGAGCCATGGCTACACCTTC	CASSSGQSHGYTF
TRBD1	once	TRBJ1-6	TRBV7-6	TGTGCCAGCAGCTCAAAGGGGCAGGGGGCTTATTCACCCCTCCACTTT	CASSSKGQGAYSPLHF
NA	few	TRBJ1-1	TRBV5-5	TGTGCCAGCAGCTTGGAGCTGGGACGAGCTTTCTTT	CASSLELGRAFF
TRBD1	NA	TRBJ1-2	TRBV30	TGTGCCTGGACAACAGGGGTTTATGGCTACACCTTC	CAWTTGVYGYTF
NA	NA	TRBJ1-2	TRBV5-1	TGCGCCAGCAGCTTGAACCGACAGGATGGTGGCTACACCTTC	CASSLNRQDGGYTF
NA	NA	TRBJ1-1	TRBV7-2	TGTGCCAGCAGCTTAGCTTTGGGCAGGGCTGTTGAAGCTTTCTTT	CASSLALGRAVEAFF
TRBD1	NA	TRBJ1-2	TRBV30	TGTGCCTGGAGTGGACAGGGCGGCGGCTACACCTTC	CAWSGQGGGYTF
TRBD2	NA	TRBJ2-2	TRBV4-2	TGTGCCAGCAGCCAAGAAGGGACTGGCGGGGGGGCCCCCGGGGAGCTGTTTTTT	CASSQEGTGGGAPGELFF
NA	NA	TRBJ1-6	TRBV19	TGTGCCAGTACCGACAGTGTCTTTGCTTCACCCCTCCACTTT	CASTDSVFASPLHF
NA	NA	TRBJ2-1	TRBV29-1	TGCAGCGTTGAAGCCGAGGGGTACAATGAGCAGTTCTTC	CSVEAEGYNEQFF
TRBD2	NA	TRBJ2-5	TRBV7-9	TGTGCCAGCAGCCCCATCCGGGGGGAAGAGACCCAGTACTTC	CASSPIRGEETQYF
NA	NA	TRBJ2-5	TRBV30	TGTGCCTGGAGTGTCGTCCCAGGGACTCAAGAGACCCAGTACTTC	CAWSVVPGTQETQYF
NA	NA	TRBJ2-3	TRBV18	TGTGCCAGCTCACCATTTGGGACAGATACGCAGTATTTT	CASSPFGTDTQYF
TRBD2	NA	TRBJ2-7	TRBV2	TGTGCCAGCAGTGGACTAGCGGGGGCCTCCTACGAGCAGTACTTC	CASSGLAGASYEQYF
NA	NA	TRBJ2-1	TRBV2	TGTGCCAGCCCAGTAAGGGGGAAATTCAATGAGCAGTTCTTC	CASPVRGKFNEQFF
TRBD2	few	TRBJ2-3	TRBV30	TGTGCCTGGAGTGTACCTAGCGGGGGCCCCACAGATACGCAGTATTTT	CAWSVPSGGPTDTQYF
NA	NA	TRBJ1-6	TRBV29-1	TGCAGCGTTAGGACCGGGGGGAATTCACCCCTCCACTTT	CSVRTGGNSPLHF
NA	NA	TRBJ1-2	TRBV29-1	TGCAGCGTCGGGAACTATGGCTACACCTTC	CSVGNYGYTF
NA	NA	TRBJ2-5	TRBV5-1	TGCGCCAGCAGCTTGGCCGGCAACCAAGAGACCCAGTACTTC	CASSLAGNQETQYF
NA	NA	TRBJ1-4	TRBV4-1	TGCGCCAGCAGCCAACACGGGGTTCAGGAAAAACTGTTTTTT	CASSQHGVQEKLFF
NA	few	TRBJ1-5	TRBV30	TGTGCCTGGAGTCCAGGGACCATGCAGCCCCAGCATTTT	CAWSPGTMQPQHF
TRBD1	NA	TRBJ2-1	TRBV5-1	TGCGCCAGCAGCCCCGAAGGACAGGGGGAGCAGTTCTTC	CASSPEGQGEQFF
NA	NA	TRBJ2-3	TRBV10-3	TGTGCCATCAGTGAACGTGGAGATACGCAGTATTTT	CAISERGDTQYF
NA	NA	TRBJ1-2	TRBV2	TGTGCCAGCAGACAGGGCAGGGACTACACCTTC	CASRQGRDYTF
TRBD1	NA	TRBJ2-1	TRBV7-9	TGTGCCAGCAGCTTTGGCCAGGGGGCAAGGGAGCAGTTCTTC	CASSFGQGAREQFF
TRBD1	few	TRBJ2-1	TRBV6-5	TGTGCCGCCGCGACAGGGCCCTACAATGAGCAGTTCTTC	CAAATGPYNEQFF
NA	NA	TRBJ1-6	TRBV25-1	TGTGCCAGCAGTGTGGGCGGGCGAGGATCACCCCTCCACTTT	CASSVGGRGSPLHF
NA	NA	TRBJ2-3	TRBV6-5	TGTGCCAGCAGTCCCAGGGGGGTTACGCAGTATTTT	CASSPRGVTQYF
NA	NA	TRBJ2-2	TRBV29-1	TGCAGCGTTGAACTTACGAACACCGGGGAGCTGTTTTTT	CSVELTNTGELFF
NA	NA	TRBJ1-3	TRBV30	TGTGCCTGGGCGAAGGGGAGAAACACCATATATTTT	CAWAKGRNTIYF
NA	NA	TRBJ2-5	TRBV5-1	TGCGCCAGCAGCGGCGGGAAGACCCAGTACTTC	CASSGGKTQYF
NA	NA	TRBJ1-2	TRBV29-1	TGCGGCCAAAGTTGGGACGGCCGCTATGGCTACACCTTC	CGQSWDGRYGYTF
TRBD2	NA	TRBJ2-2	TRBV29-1	TGCAGCGTCCTGCCGGGAGGGGGGCCTCACGGGGAGCTGTTTTTT	CSVLPGGGPHGELFF